A selection of T cell receptor beta chains follows, all from one sample in a study of blood T cell repertoires in COVID-19. Profiling relied on immunoSEQ multiplex PCR, and the TCRdb table lists in-frame clones only, not all of them. Here the sample spans over 85,000 clones, 85% being singletons. The sample comprised peripheral blood. The receptors derive from an elderly man with acute or convalescent COVID-19. Each CDR3 is given with its conserved first and last residue. D genes are given only for firm matches. Some rows mark clone size as missing; the rest say once, few, many or name a class of expanded clone.

TRBV11-3	NA	NA	TRBJ2-3	CASSLEQGPGHTQYF	TGTGCCAGCAGCTTAGAGCAGGGTCCGGGCCATACGCAGTATTTT
TRBV28	NA	NA	TRBJ1-4	CASSLMGQGNEKLFF	TGTGCCAGCAGTTTAATGGGCCAGGGTAATGAAAAACTGTTTTTT
TRBV16	NA	TRBD1	TRBJ2-7	CASSPGQQLYEQYF	TGTGCCAGCAGCCCGGGACAGCAACTCTACGAGCAGTACTTC
TRBV19	NA	NA	TRBJ1-2	CASSIGQRSYGYTF	TGTGCCAGTAGTATAGGACAGAGAAGCTATGGCTACACCTTC
TRBV19	few	NA	TRBJ2-1	CASSIVQGRGSNEQFF	TGTGCCAGTAGTATTGTCCAGGGGCGAGGGAGCAATGAGCAGTTCTTC
TRBV5-1	NA	NA	TRBJ2-2	CASSLSGTGELFF	TGCGCCAGCAGCTTAAGCGGCACCGGGGAGCTGTTTTTT
TRBV3-1/TRBV3-2	NA	TRBD1	TRBJ1-2	CASSFSGQGFGGHTF	TGTGCCAGCAGCTTCTCGGGACAGGGCTTTGGAGGCCACACCTTC
TRBV5-8	few	NA	TRBJ1-2	CASSLAQTNYGYTF	TGTGCCAGCAGCTTGGCACAGACTAACTATGGCTACACCTTC
TRBV5-1	few	TRBD1	TRBJ2-7	CASSPDRGSYEQYF	TGCGCCAGCAGCCCAGACAGGGGCTCCTACGAGCAGTACTTC
TRBV7-9	NA	TRBD1	TRBJ1-2	CASSPGQGYYGYTF	TGTGCCAGCAGCCCAGGACAGGGATACTATGGCTACACCTTC
TRBV18	NA	NA	TRBJ2-7	CASSPTSSYEQYF	TGTGCCAGCTCACCGACTAGTAGCTACGAGCAGTACTTC
TRBV11-2	NA	TRBD1	TRBJ2-6	CASSFLGQGISGANVLTF	TGTGCCAGCAGCTTCTTAGGACAGGGGATATCTGGGGCCAACGTCCTGACTTTC
TRBV19	NA	NA	TRBJ2-3	CASSLSGGASTDTQYF	TGTGCCAGTAGCCTATCTGGGGGGGCGAGCACAGATACGCAGTATTTT
TRBV5-1	NA	TRBD2	TRBJ2-5	CASSLGLAGVAQETQYF	TGCGCCAGCAGCTTGGGACTAGCGGGAGTGGCCCAAGAGACCCAGTACTTC
TRBV18	NA	NA	TRBJ1-6	CASSPLQGSNSPLHF	TGTGCCAGCTCACCACTACAGGGTTCTAATTCACCCCTCCACTTT
TRBV3-1/TRBV3-2	NA	NA	TRBJ2-5	CASSPPGLLQETQYF	TGTGCCAGCAGCCCCCCGGGACTCCTCCAAGAGACCCAGTACTTC
TRBV29-1	NA	NA	TRBJ2-5	CSAQSLRQETQYF	TGCAGCGCCCAGTCCTTACGCCAAGAGACCCAGTACTTC